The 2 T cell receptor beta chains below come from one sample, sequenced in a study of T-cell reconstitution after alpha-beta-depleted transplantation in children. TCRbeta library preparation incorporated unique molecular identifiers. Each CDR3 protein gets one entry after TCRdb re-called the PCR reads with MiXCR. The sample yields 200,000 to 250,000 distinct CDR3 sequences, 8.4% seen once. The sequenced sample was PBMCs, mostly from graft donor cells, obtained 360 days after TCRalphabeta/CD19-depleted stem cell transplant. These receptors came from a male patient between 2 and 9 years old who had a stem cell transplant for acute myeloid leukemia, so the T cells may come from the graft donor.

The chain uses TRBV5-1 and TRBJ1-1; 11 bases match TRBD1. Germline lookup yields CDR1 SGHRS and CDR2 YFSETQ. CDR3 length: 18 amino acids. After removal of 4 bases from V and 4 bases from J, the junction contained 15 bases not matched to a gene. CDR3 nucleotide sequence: TGCGCCAGCAGCCTGGAACCCGGACAGGGGGCATTCGGCACTGAAGCTTTCTTT. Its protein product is CASSLEPGQGAFGTEAFF.

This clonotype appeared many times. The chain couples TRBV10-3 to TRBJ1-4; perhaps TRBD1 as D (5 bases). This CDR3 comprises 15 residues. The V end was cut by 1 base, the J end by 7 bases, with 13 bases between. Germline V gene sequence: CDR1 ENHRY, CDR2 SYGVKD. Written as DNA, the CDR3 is TGTGCCATCAGTGAGTACCCGGGACTGGGTGAAAAACTGTTTTTT. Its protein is CAISEYPGLGEKLFF.